A single sample gave rise to the 20 T cell receptor beta chains below, sequenced in a study of T cell repertoires in cytomegalovirus infection. Each CDR3 protein is one row after TCRdb ran MiXCR on the reads. This table has approximately 250,000 distinct CDR3 sequences, around 6.6% appearing once. Material: PBMCs. The receptors originated from a human donor in good health (CMV status not recorded). Some clones in this sample may be carry-over from other donors' samples.

The rearrangement joins TRBV5-1 to TRBJ2-7; TRBD1 aligns across 9 bases. The CDR3 covers 15 residues. V lost 4 bases and J lost 4; bases outside the gene matches: 9. CDR1 is SGHRS, CDR2 YFSETQ, per germline. CDR3 residues: CASSRDRDPGYEQYF. The CDR3 DNA follows: TGCGCCAGCAGCCGGGACAGGGATCCAGGATACGAGCAGTACTTC. The variable domain in full, with the rest retrieved from reference TRBV5-1 and TRBJ2-7, is KAGVTQTPRYLIKTRGQQVTLSCSPISGHRSVSWYQQTPGQGLQFLFEYFSETQRNKGNFPGRFSGRQFSNSRSEMNVSTLELGDSALYLCASSRDRDPGYEQYFGPGTRLTVT.

The table lists this clonotype with many counts. The J gene is TRBJ2-7, the V gene TRBV12-3 or TRBV12-4, with no clear D. V dropped 1 base and J dropped 4 bases, with 17 bases sitting between them. This CDR3 is 16 amino acids long. The CDR3, as DNA: TGTGCCAGCAGTTTAGTGGGCTTGGGAAAAGAGTACGAGCAGTACTTC. Protein product: CASSLVGLGKEYEQYF.

The sample holds many counts of this clonotype. The J gene is TRBJ1-1, the V gene TRBV7-2; D perhaps matches TRBD1 (6 bases). Trimming stripped 3 bases from V and 3 bases from J, with 17 bases between. Per germline, CDR1 SGHTA and CDR2 FQGNSA. The CDR3 spans 16 residues. The CDR3 reads CASSLRQAHRDTEAFF. The DNA for the CDR3 is TGTGCCAGCAGCTTGAGACAGGCTCACAGGGACACTGAAGCTTTCTTT. The variable domain in full, completed from reference TRBV7-2 and TRBJ1-1, reads GAGVSQSPSNKVTEKGKDVELRCDPISGHTALYWYRQSLGQGLEFLIYFQGNSAPDKSGLPSDRFSAERTGGSVSTLTIQRTQQEDSAVYLCASSLRQAHRDTEAFFGQGTRLTVV.

This clonotype was detected many times. The chain employs TRBV7-3 and TRBJ1-1; 7 nucleotides line up with TRBD1. The V gene's germline CDR1 is SGHTA and CDR2 FQGTGA. The CDR3 loop spans 14 amino acids. Trimming removed 6 bases from V and 4 bases from J; junction bases left unmatched: 8. In nucleotides, the CDR3 is TGTGCCAGCAGACAGGGGAGTGGGGTCACTGAAGCTTTCTTT. This codes for CASRQGSGVTEAFF.

This clonotype was seen more than once but under ten times. The chain is built from TRBV18 and TRBJ2-5, with 11 nucleotides matching TRBD1. The CDR3 is 14 amino acids. Germline-derived CDR1 and CDR2 are KGHSH and LQKENI. The V segment lost 6 bases and the J segment 5 bases; nucleotides outside the gene matches: 5. CDR3 sequence (DNA): TGTGCCAGCTCGGGACAGGGGGTTCCGGAGACCCAGTACTTC. This codes for CASSGQGVPETQYF.

This clonotype was counted between two and nine times. The chain joins TRBV20-1 to TRBJ1-2; D uncertain. Germline CDR1 DFQATT, CDR2 SNEGSKA (reference sequence). Trimming pared 1 base from V and 9 bases from J, leaving 12 bases between. This CDR3 contains 12 residues. The chain's CDR3 is CSARVDGDSYTF. The CDR3 region has the DNA TGCAGTGCTAGAGTTGACGGGGATAGCTACACCTTC.

A remark on this clonotype: Likely a read error: the CDR3 ends without its conserved phenylalanine or tryptophan. The chain recombines TRBV28 with TRBJ2-3; possible D gene TRBD2, 5 bases. The CDR3 is 17 amino acids. V was clipped by 10 bases and J by 1 base, with 24 bases between them. Germline assignment: CDR1 MDHEN and CDR2 SYDVKM. The CDR3: CATSQAARAAGTDTQYS. DNA for the CDR3: TGTGCCACGTCCCAAGCAGCGCGGGCCGCGGGCACAGATACGCAGTATTCT.

Many counts were recorded for this clonotype. The rearrangement uses TRBV7-2 and TRBJ1-1; weak D call: TRBD1 (5 bases). V was shortened by 5 bases and J by 4 bases, with 14 bases between the two germline ends. The germline V gene has CDR1 SGHTA and CDR2 FQGNSA. The CDR3 covers 14 residues. CDR3 nucleotides: TGTGCCAGCAGCCCGGGGGGACCCCTCACTGAAGCTTTCTTT. Its translation is CASSPGGPLTEAFF.

This clonotype was found many times. The chain couples TRBV2 to TRBJ2-5; no definite D call. In germline, CDR1 is SNHLY, CDR2 FYNNEI. V was clipped by 1 base and J by 4 bases, with 1 base between them. CDR3 length equals 11 residues. Here the CDR3 reads CASSEGETQYF. Written as DNA, the CDR3 is TGTGCCAGCAGTGAAGGAGAGACCCAGTACTTC. The full variable domain, completed using reference TRBV2 and TRBJ2-5, is EPEVTQTPSHQVTQMGQEVILRCVPISNHLYFYWYRQILGQKVEFLVSFYNNEISEKSEIFDDQFSVERPDGSNFTLKIRSTKLEDSAMYFCASSEGETQYFGPGTRLLVL.

Ten or more counts support this clonotype. The rearrangement uses TRBV18 and TRBJ2-2, with 8 bases that match TRBD1. Per germline, CDR1 KGHSH and CDR2 LQKENI. The CDR3 runs 15 residues. V dropped 1 base and J dropped 4; count of bases not matched to a gene: 2. CDR3 nucleotide sequence: TGTGCCAGCTCACCACGGACAGGGTCCACCGGGGAGCTGTTTTTT. As protein: CASSPRTGSTGELFF.

This clonotype has a count of ten or more. The rearrangement uses TRBV20-1 and TRBJ1-3; 9 bases map to TRBD1. V shed 5 bases and J 8 bases; nucleotides not matched to a gene: 7. CDR1 and CDR2 from the germline V gene are DFQATT and SNEGSKA (reference sequence). This CDR3 contains 13 residues. This CDR3 is CSAPGTGKDTIYF. The CDR3 DNA sequence: TGCAGTGCTCCCGGGACAGGGAAAGACACCATATATTTT.

In this sample, this clonotype turned up many times. The CDR3 DNA reads TGCAGTGCTCAGACAGGTTCCTCTGGCTACACCTTC. This sequence encodes CSAQTGSSGYTF. V is TRBV20-1 and J is TRBJ1-2, with D perhaps matching TRBD1 (6 bases). The germline V and J ends were trimmed by 5 bases and 7 bases, with 14 bases remaining between them. CDR3 length: 12 amino acids. CDR1 and CDR2 (germline): DFQATT, SNEGSKA (reference sequence).

The V call is TRBV5-1, the J call TRBJ2-5; TRBD2 matches at 11 bases. J lost 2 bases, V lost 4 bases, and 4 bases had no gene match. CDR1 and CDR2 from the germline V gene are SGHRS and YFSETQ. The CDR3 sequence is 15 residues long. CDR3 sequence: CASSRTSGGQETQYF. The CDR3 DNA reads TGCGCCAGCAGCCGAACTAGCGGGGGTCAAGAGACCCAGTACTTC.

This clonotype was detected many times. The CDR3 here is CASSHGMEDPPYEQYF. DNA for the CDR3: TGCGCCAGCAGCCATGGGATGGAGGATCCTCCCTACGAGCAGTACTTC. The chain combines TRBV5-1 with TRBJ2-7; D is perhaps TRBD2 (5 bases). V lost 4 bases and J 2 bases, leaving 19 bases between the germline ends. Germline-derived CDR1 and CDR2 are SGHRS and YFSETQ. This CDR3 has 16 residues. The full variable domain, its missing parts supplied by reference TRBV5-1 and TRBJ2-7, is KAGVTQTPRYLIKTRGQQVTLSCSPISGHRSVSWYQQTPGQGLQFLFEYFSETQRNKGNFPGRFSGRQFSNSRSEMNVSTLELGDSALYLCASSHGMEDPPYEQYFGPGTRLTVT.

This clonotype appeared many times. The chain recombines TRBV9 with TRBJ2-3; D perhaps matches TRBD1 (6 bases). The CDR3 consists of 12 residues. V was clipped by 10 bases and J by 0 bases, with 9 bases between them. Germline V gene data show CDR1 as SGDLS and CDR2 as YYNGEE. The CDR3 DNA reads as TGTGCCTCTCAGGGGAGCACAGATACGCAGTATTTT. It is translated as CASQGSTDTQYF. The complete variable domain, with remaining parts taken from reference TRBV9 and TRBJ2-3, reads DSGVTQTPKHLITATGQRVTLRCSPRSGDLSVYWYQQSLDQGLQFLIQYYNGEERAKGNILERFSAQQFPDLHSELNLSSLELGDSALYFCASQGSTDTQYFGPGTRLTVL.

The V gene is TRBV29-1, the J gene TRBJ1-2; D is possibly TRBD1 (5 bases). The CDR3 sequence is 11 residues long. Trimming pared 6 bases from V and 5 bases from J, leaving 10 bases between. Germline CDR1 and CDR2: SQVTM and ANQGSEA. CDR3 DNA sequence: TGCAGCGTCCCCCGGGGGTATGGCTACACCTTC. Translating gives CSVPRGYGYTF.

This clonotype was observed at least ten times. V usage is TRBV11-2 and J usage is TRBJ1-2, with 7 positions matching TRBD1. V dropped 1 base and J dropped 5; count of bases not matched to a gene: 7. Germline-derived CDR1 and CDR2 are SGHAT and FQNNGV. The CDR3 contains 15 residues. The DNA for the CDR3 is TGTGCCAGCAGCTTAGGACAGGGTACTCCATATGGCTACACCTTC. It is translated as CASSLGQGTPYGYTF.

This clonotype was seen a handful of times. This chain connects TRBV6-2 or TRBV6-3 to TRBJ2-3; D unclear. CDR3 length: 13 amino acids. Trimming took off 11 bases at V and 4 bases at J, with 16 bases between the two ends. The germline V gene encodes CDR1 MNHEY and CDR2 SVGEGT. The CDR3 reads CAGRRGSSDTQYF. The CDR3, as DNA: TGTGCCGGTCGAAGAGGTTCTTCAGATACGCAGTATTTT.

This clonotype was counted ten times or more. One junction end does not reproduce the germline sequence, and a read error may be involved. The chain joins TRBV7-2 to TRBJ2-6; the match to TRBD1 covers 9 bases. This CDR3 contains 18 residues. Germline CDR1 reads SGHTA; CDR2 reads FQGNSA. The CDR3 nucleotides read TGTGCCAGCACCTTAGTGGGACAGGGACCATCTGGGGCCAACGTCCTGACTTTC. Its protein is CASTLVGQGPSGANVLTF.

This clonotype was counted ten times or more. The chain carries TRBV7-2 and TRBJ2-3, with TRBD2 as a possible D gene (5 bases). Trimming stripped 4 bases from V and 2 bases from J, with 16 bases between. CDR3 size: 16 residues. Germline V lookup: CDR1 SGHTA, CDR2 FQGNSA. DNA for the CDR3: TGTGCCAGCAGCTCGGATACTAGGAACCACACAGATACGCAGTATTTT. It codes for CASSSDTRNHTDTQYF.